This is a list of T cell receptor beta chains from one sample in a study of blood T cell repertoires in COVID-19. Libraries were prepared by immunoSEQ multiplex PCR; TCRdb keeps only in-frame clonotypes and omits some of them. The sample consists of some 180,000 clones, around nine tenths of them appearing once. The sequenced sample was peripheral blood. These receptors were obtained from an elderly woman with COVID-19, enrolled during active disease. The CDR3 runs from the conserved cysteine through the conserved F or W. The D gene is left open where the match is weak. The size of a clone is reported for some rows only, either as once, few or many, or as a class for expanded clones.

j_call: TRBJ1-5
d_call: .
v_call: TRBV28
clone_size: .
cdr3_aa: CASSLWENNQPQHF
cdr3_nt: TGTGCCAGCAGTTTGTGGGAGAACAATCAGCCCCAGCATTTT

j_call: TRBJ1-5
d_call: TRBD1
v_call: TRBV6-4
clone_size: .
cdr3_aa: CASIPGTGNQPQHF
cdr3_nt: TGTGCCAGCATCCCCGGGACAGGGAATCAGCCCCAGCATTTT

j_call: TRBJ1-1
d_call: .
v_call: TRBV7-9
clone_size: .
cdr3_aa: CASSFNTLSNTEAFF
cdr3_nt: TGTGCCAGCAGTTTTAATACTTTATCGAACACTGAAGCTTTCTTT

j_call: TRBJ1-5
d_call: .
v_call: TRBV11-2
clone_size: .
cdr3_aa: CASSLNRVNQPQHF
cdr3_nt: TGTGCCAGCAGCTTGAACAGGGTAAATCAGCCCCAGCATTTT

j_call: TRBJ1-1
d_call: .
v_call: TRBV7-9
clone_size: .
cdr3_aa: CASSLEGYGTEAFF
cdr3_nt: TGTGCCAGCAGCTTAGAGGGGTACGGCACTGAAGCTTTCTTT

j_call: TRBJ2-2
d_call: TRBD2
v_call: TRBV7-2
clone_size: .
cdr3_aa: CASSSGLAGYGELFF
cdr3_nt: TGTGCCAGCAGCTCGGGACTAGCGGGATACGGGGAGCTGTTTTTT

j_call: TRBJ1-2
d_call: TRBD1
v_call: TRBV5-1
clone_size: .
cdr3_aa: CASSGGQGINYGYTF
cdr3_nt: TGCGCCAGCAGCGGAGGACAGGGTATTAACTATGGCTACACCTTC

j_call: TRBJ2-7
d_call: .
v_call: TRBV12-3/TRBV12-4
clone_size: once
cdr3_aa: CASSPTDSYEQYF
cdr3_nt: TGTGCCAGCAGTCCAACCGACAGCTACGAGCAGTACTTC

j_call: TRBJ2-4
d_call: TRBD1
v_call: TRBV19
clone_size: .
cdr3_aa: CASSMNTGQAIQYF
cdr3_nt: TGTGCCAGTAGTATGAATACGGGACAGGCAATTCAGTACTTC

j_call: TRBJ2-5
d_call: TRBD2
v_call: TRBV5-1
clone_size: .
cdr3_aa: CASSWGLAGELETQYF
cdr3_nt: TGCGCCAGCAGCTGGGGACTAGCGGGAGAGTTGGAGACCCAGTACTTC

j_call: TRBJ1-2
d_call: .
v_call: TRBV12-3/TRBV12-4
clone_size: .
cdr3_aa: CASSFGPGYGYTF
cdr3_nt: TGTGCCAGCAGTTTTGGCCCTGGCTATGGCTACACCTTC

j_call: TRBJ1-6
d_call: TRBD1
v_call: TRBV27
clone_size: .
cdr3_aa: CASSSGQGFGSPLHF
cdr3_nt: TGTGCCAGCAGCTCGGGACAGGGGTTTGGATCACCCCTCCACTTT

j_call: TRBJ1-6
d_call: .
v_call: TRBV4-3
clone_size: .
cdr3_aa: CASSQELVPGSLHF
cdr3_nt: TGCGCCAGCAGCCAGGAATTAGTCCCCGGGTCCCTCCACTTT

j_call: TRBJ1-5
d_call: .
v_call: TRBV6-2/TRBV6-3
clone_size: .
cdr3_aa: CASSYGQGGPINQPQHF
cdr3_nt: TGTGCCAGCAGTTACGGTCAGGGCGGCCCTATCAATCAGCCCCAGCATTTT

j_call: TRBJ2-5
d_call: .
v_call: TRBV11-2
clone_size: .
cdr3_aa: CASSLVGETQYF
cdr3_nt: TGTGCCAGCAGCTTAGTCGGGGAGACCCAGTACTTC

j_call: TRBJ1-5
d_call: TRBD1
v_call: TRBV19
clone_size: .
cdr3_aa: CASSPTDRGEQPQHF
cdr3_nt: TGTGCCAGTAGTCCCACTGACAGGGGTGAACAGCCCCAGCATTTT

j_call: TRBJ1-4
d_call: .
v_call: TRBV6-5
clone_size: .
cdr3_aa: CASSYPQTNEKLFF
cdr3_nt: TGTGCCAGCAGTTACCCTCAGACTAATGAAAAACTGTTTTTT

j_call: TRBJ1-5
d_call: TRBD1
v_call: TRBV7-9
clone_size: .
cdr3_aa: CASSSEETGGDVSNQPQHF
cdr3_nt: TGTGCCAGCAGCTCCGAGGAGACAGGGGGAGACGTTAGCAATCAGCCCCAGCATTTT

j_call: TRBJ2-1
d_call: TRBD2
v_call: TRBV7-2
clone_size: .
cdr3_aa: CASSRTSGSYSNEQFF
cdr3_nt: TGTGCCAGCAGCCGGACTAGCGGGAGTTATAGTAATGAGCAGTTCTTC

j_call: TRBJ1-2
d_call: TRBD1
v_call: TRBV6-5
clone_size: .
cdr3_aa: CASMSGTAYGYTF
cdr3_nt: TGTGCCAGCATGTCCGGGACAGCCTATGGCTACACCTTC

j_call: TRBJ1-3
d_call: .
v_call: TRBV15
clone_size: .
cdr3_aa: CATSVNSGNTIYF
cdr3_nt: TGTGCCACCAGCGTTAACAGCGGAAACACCATATATTTT

j_call: TRBJ2-4
d_call: .
v_call: TRBV2
clone_size: .
cdr3_aa: CASSEIGTQNLLAKNIQYF
cdr3_nt: TGTGCCAGCAGTGAAATAGGGACTCAAAACCTTTTAGCCAAAAACATTCAGTACTTC

j_call: TRBJ2-1
d_call: .
v_call: TRBV19
clone_size: .
cdr3_aa: CASSADGTLSNEQFF
cdr3_nt: TGTGCCAGTAGTGCCGACGGGACACTGTCAAATGAGCAGTTCTTC

j_call: TRBJ2-7
d_call: .
v_call: TRBV5-1
clone_size: once
cdr3_aa: CASSLRGDEQYF
cdr3_nt: TGCGCCAGCAGCTTACGCGGCGACGAGCAGTACTTC

j_call: TRBJ2-1
d_call: TRBD2
v_call: TRBV11-2
clone_size: .
cdr3_aa: CASSPSGRTSGSIQFF
cdr3_nt: TGTGCCAGCAGCCCCAGTGGTCGGACTAGCGGGAGTATTCAGTTCTTC

j_call: TRBJ2-2
d_call: TRBD2
v_call: TRBV9
clone_size: .
cdr3_aa: CASSAASGRTGELFF
cdr3_nt: TGTGCCAGCAGCGCCGCTAGCGGGAGGACCGGGGAGCTGTTTTTT

j_call: TRBJ1-1
d_call: .
v_call: TRBV5-4
clone_size: .
cdr3_aa: CASSAQGWNTEAFF
cdr3_nt: TGTGCCAGCAGCGCGCAGGGGTGGAACACTGAAGCTTTCTTT

j_call: TRBJ2-5
d_call: TRBD1
v_call: TRBV5-5
clone_size: .
cdr3_aa: CASSLTDRGETQYF
cdr3_nt: TGTGCCAGCAGCTTGACCGACAGGGGGGAGACCCAGTACTTC

j_call: TRBJ1-2
d_call: .
v_call: TRBV19
clone_size: .
cdr3_aa: CASSLQGDYGYTF
cdr3_nt: TGTGCCAGTAGTCTCCAGGGTGACTATGGCTACACCTTC

j_call: TRBJ2-5
d_call: .
v_call: TRBV28
clone_size: once
cdr3_aa: CASKAGLETQYF
cdr3_nt: TGTGCCAGCAAGGCAGGGTTGGAGACCCAGTACTTC

j_call: TRBJ1-1
d_call: TRBD1
v_call: TRBV19
clone_size: once
cdr3_aa: CASSIRQGIHTEAFF
cdr3_nt: TGTGCCAGTAGTATAAGACAGGGGATCCACACTGAAGCTTTCTTT

j_call: TRBJ2-2
d_call: .
v_call: TRBV7-3
clone_size: .
cdr3_aa: CASSPSTPGELFF
cdr3_nt: TGTGCCAGCAGCCCTTCAACACCGGGGGAGCTGTTTTTT

j_call: TRBJ2-3
d_call: TRBD2
v_call: TRBV28
clone_size: .
cdr3_aa: CASSRAGGVDTQYF
cdr3_nt: TGTGCCAGCAGTAGAGCGGGAGGGGTGGATACGCAGTATTTT

j_call: TRBJ2-2
d_call: .
v_call: TRBV19
clone_size: .
cdr3_aa: CASSWGTLNTGELFF
cdr3_nt: TGTGCCAGTAGCTGGGGGACTTTGAACACCGGGGAGCTGTTTTTT

j_call: TRBJ2-1
d_call: .
v_call: TRBV19
clone_size: .
cdr3_aa: CASSIAGGGGEQFF
cdr3_nt: TGTGCCAGTAGTATAGCGGGAGGAGGGGGTGAGCAGTTCTTC

j_call: TRBJ1-4
d_call: TRBD1
v_call: TRBV4-3
clone_size: .
cdr3_aa: CASSQDVTGGAGEKLFF
cdr3_nt: TGCGCCAGCAGCCAAGACGTCACAGGGGGCGCAGGTGAAAAACTGTTTTTT

j_call: TRBJ1-4
d_call: .
v_call: TRBV13
clone_size: .
cdr3_aa: CASSSISGENEKLFF
cdr3_nt: TGTGCCAGCAGCTCAATATCAGGGGAAAATGAAAAACTGTTTTTT

j_call: TRBJ1-2
d_call: .
v_call: TRBV20-1
clone_size: .
cdr3_aa: CSASAHNNYGYTF
cdr3_nt: TGCAGTGCTAGTGCTCACAATAACTATGGCTACACCTTC

j_call: TRBJ2-1
d_call: TRBD2
v_call: TRBV7-9
clone_size: .
cdr3_aa: CASSLATLPGLADNEQFF
cdr3_nt: TGTGCCAGCAGCTTAGCCACACTCCCGGGACTAGCGGACAATGAGCAGTTCTTC

j_call: TRBJ2-7
d_call: .
v_call: TRBV7-2
clone_size: .
cdr3_aa: CASSLEDNYEQYF
cdr3_nt: TGTGCCAGCAGCTTAGAGGACAACTACGAGCAGTACTTC

j_call: TRBJ2-4
d_call: .
v_call: TRBV10-1
clone_size: .
cdr3_aa: CASSAGLKLAKNIQYF
cdr3_nt: TGCGCCAGCAGTGCGGGACTCAAACTAGCCAAAAACATTCAGTACTTC

j_call: TRBJ2-7
d_call: TRBD2
v_call: TRBV4-2
clone_size: many
cdr3_aa: CASSQGLAGSYEQYF
cdr3_nt: TGTGCCAGCAGCCAAGGACTAGCGGGATCCTACGAGCAGTACTTC

j_call: TRBJ1-3
d_call: .
v_call: TRBV9
clone_size: once
cdr3_aa: CASSVGQVAPENTIYF
cdr3_nt: TGTGCCAGCAGCGTAGGACAGGTGGCCCCAGAAAACACCATATATTTT

j_call: TRBJ2-1
d_call: TRBD2
v_call: TRBV4-2
clone_size: .
cdr3_aa: CASSQEPGLANNEQFF
cdr3_nt: TGTGCCAGCAGCCAAGAGCCGGGACTAGCTAACAATGAGCAGTTCTTC

j_call: TRBJ2-7
d_call: TRBD2
v_call: TRBV7-2
clone_size: .
cdr3_aa: CASSLGVLSSGSDYEQYF
cdr3_nt: TGTGCCAGCAGCTTAGGGGTGTTGAGTAGCGGGAGTGATTACGAGCAGTACTTC

j_call: TRBJ1-5
d_call: .
v_call: TRBV4-1
clone_size: .
cdr3_aa: CASSQVGKRNQPQHF
cdr3_nt: TGCGCCAGCAGCCAGGTCGGGAAGCGCAATCAGCCCCAGCATTTT

j_call: TRBJ1-2
d_call: .
v_call: TRBV20-1
clone_size: .
cdr3_aa: CSASTGNYGYTF
cdr3_nt: TGCAGTGCAAGTACAGGGAACTATGGCTACACCTTC